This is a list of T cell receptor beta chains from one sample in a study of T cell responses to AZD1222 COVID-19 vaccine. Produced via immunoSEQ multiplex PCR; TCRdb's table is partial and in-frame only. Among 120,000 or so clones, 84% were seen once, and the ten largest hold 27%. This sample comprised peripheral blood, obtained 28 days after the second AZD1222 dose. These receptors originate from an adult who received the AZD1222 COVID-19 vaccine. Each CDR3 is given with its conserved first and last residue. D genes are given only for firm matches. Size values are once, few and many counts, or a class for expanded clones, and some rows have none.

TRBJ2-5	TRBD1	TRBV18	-	TGTGCCAGCGCCCTAAGACAGGGGCAAGAGACCCAGTACTTC	CASALRQGQETQYF
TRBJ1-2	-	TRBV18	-	TGTGCCAGCTCAGACACCCTTAACTATGGCTACACCTTC	CASSDTLNYGYTF
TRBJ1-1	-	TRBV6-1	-	TGTGCCAGCAGTGAGGGGGTCCCCACTGAAGCTTTCTTT	CASSEGVPTEAFF
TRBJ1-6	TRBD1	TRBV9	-	TGTGCCAGCAGCCCCGGGACAGGGCTGGGGTCACCCCTCCACTTT	CASSPGTGLGSPLHF
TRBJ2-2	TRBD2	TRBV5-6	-	TGTGCCAGCAGCTGGGGAGGGAGCACCGGGGAGCTGTTTTTT	CASSWGGSTGELFF
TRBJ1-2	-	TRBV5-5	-	TGTGCCAGCAGCTTGAATATCGAGAGGTGGTATGGCTACACCTTC	CASSLNIERWYGYTF
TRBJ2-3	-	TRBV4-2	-	TGTGCCAGCAGCCAAGAAAGGCTAGCACCCACAGATACGCAGTATTTT	CASSQERLAPTDTQYF
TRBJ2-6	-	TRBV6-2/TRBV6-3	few	TGTGCCAGCAGTAGGGACATCATCTCTGGGGCCAACGTCCTGACTTTC	CASSRDIISGANVLTF
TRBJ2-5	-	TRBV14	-	TGTGCCAGCAGCCCATTACAGGGATACGAGACCCAGTACTTC	CASSPLQGYETQYF
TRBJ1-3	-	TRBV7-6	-	TGTGCCAGCAGCTTAGCGCGGGGGCTGAGCTCTGGAAACACCATATATTTT	CASSLARGLSSGNTIYF
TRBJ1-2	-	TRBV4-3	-	TGCGCCAGCAGCCAAGATATAGGTGTGGGCAGAGGGTCCTATGGCTACACCTTC	CASSQDIGVGRGSYGYTF
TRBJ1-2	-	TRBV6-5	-	TGTGCCAGCAGTTCCGCCGGGGGCAGCTTCGGCTATGGCTACACCTTC	CASSSAGGSFGYGYTF